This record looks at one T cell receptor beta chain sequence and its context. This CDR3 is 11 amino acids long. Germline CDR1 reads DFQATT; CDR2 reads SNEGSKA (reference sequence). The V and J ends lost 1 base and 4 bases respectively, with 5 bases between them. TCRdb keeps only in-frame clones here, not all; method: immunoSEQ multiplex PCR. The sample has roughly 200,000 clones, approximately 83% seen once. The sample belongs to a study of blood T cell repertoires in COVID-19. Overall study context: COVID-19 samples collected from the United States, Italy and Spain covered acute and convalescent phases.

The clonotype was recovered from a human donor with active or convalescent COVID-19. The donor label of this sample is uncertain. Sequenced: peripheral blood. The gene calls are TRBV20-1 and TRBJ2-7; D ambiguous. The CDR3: CSARGRYEQYF. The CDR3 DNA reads TGCAGTGCTAGAGGCAGATACGAGCAGTACTTC.